The 13 T cell receptor beta chains listed next were all sequenced from one sample in a study of T cell responses to AZD1222 COVID-19 vaccine. Profiled with immunoSEQ multiplex PCR; TCRdb holds only in-frame clones, not every one. Of around 150,000 clones in the sample, 94% were seen once. The sequenced sample was peripheral blood, obtained on day 0 of AZD1222 vaccination. Receptors were obtained from an adult in good health.

This clone was recorded once. The chain combines TRBV7-8 with TRBJ1-2, with no clear D. Trimming removed 1 base at V and 4 bases at J, with 7 bases between. The CDR3 totals 13 residues. Germline CDR1 reads SGHVS; CDR2 reads FQNEAQ. In DNA, the CDR3 is TGTGCCAGCAGCTTAGGGATGACCTATGGCTACACCTTC. Translation: CASSLGMTYGYTF.

The chain has TRBV28 and TRBJ1-5; 9 nucleotides align to TRBD1. CDR3 length: 18 amino acids. Germline V gene lookup returns CDR1 MDHEN and CDR2 SYDVKM. The J segment lost 2 bases and the V segment lost 5 bases, leaving 13 bases of the junction unmatched. CDR3 region: CASSRGQGYIAGNQPQHF. The CDR3 DNA is TGTGCCAGCAGTAGGGGACAGGGATATATCGCGGGCAATCAGCCCCAGCATTTT.

The chain employs TRBV18 and TRBJ1-1; the D gene is possibly TRBD1 (6 bases). Trimming left V 2 bases short and J 3 bases short, with 13 bases between. Germline CDR1 is KGHSH and CDR2 is LQKENI. The length of the CDR3 is 15 residues. CDR3 DNA sequence: TGTGCCAGCTCACCAGTACAGGGCACGGACACTGAAGCTTTCTTT. This sequence encodes CASSPVQGTDTEAFF.

The rearrangement links TRBV21-1 to TRBJ2-1; no check of the table's D call, TRBD1, against the DNA was made. TRBV21-1 counts as a pseudogene. The CDR3 is made up of 15 amino acids. The CDR3, as DNA: TGTGCCAGCAGCAAAATGGCTTTCCCCTACAATGAGCAGTTCTTC. Its protein product is CASSKMAFPYNEQFF.

The chain employs TRBV6-5 and TRBJ1-1, with TRBD1 as a possible D gene (5 bases). This CDR3 comprises 14 residues. CDR1 and CDR2 (germline): MNHEY, SVGAGI. Trimming removed 8 bases from V and 6 bases from J, with 19 bases in between. DNA for the CDR3: TGTGCCAGCCTCAGCCTCCAGGGATTGCCTGAAGCTTTCTTT. Translation gives CASLSLQGLPEAFF.

The CDR3 region is CASSQEGGFSSYNSPLHF. CDR3 sequence (DNA): TGCGCCAGCAGCCAAGAGGGAGGGTTTAGCTCCTATAATTCACCCCTCCACTTT. The chain has TRBV4-3 and TRBJ1-6; D is undetermined. CDR3 length equals 18 residues. Germline V gives CDR1 LGHNA, CDR2 YSLEER. Trimming removed 0 bases at V and 0 bases at J, with 12 bases between.

The chain carries TRBV2 and TRBJ1-6, with D possibly being TRBD1 (5 bases). Germline lookup yields CDR1 SNHLY and CDR2 FYNNEI. This CDR3 has 14 residues. V was pared by 7 bases and J by 10 bases, with 17 bases between. CDR3 in amino acids: CASNGPAGGSPLHF. CDR3 bases: TGTGCCAGCAACGGGCCCGCCGGGGGGTCACCCCTCCACTTT.

The chain has TRBV5-6 and TRBJ2-1; 7 bases are shared with TRBD2. The CDR3 is 17 amino acids. The junction had 12 bases not matched to a gene; V was cut back by 1 base and J by 5 bases. The germline CDR1 and CDR2 sequences are SGHDT and YYEEEE. As DNA, the CDR3 is TGTGCCAGCAGCTTGATGGGACTAACACTCCGAAACAATGAGCAGTTCTTC. This gives the protein CASSLMGLTLRNNEQFF. The variable domain in full, completed from reference TRBV5-6 and TRBJ2-1, reads DAGVTQSPTHLIKTRGQQVTLRCSPKSGHDTVSWYQQALGQGPQFIFQYYEEEERQRGNFPDRFSGHQFPNYSSELNVNALLLGDSALYLCASSLMGLTLRNNEQFFGPGTRLTVL.

This chain uses TRBV5-4 with TRBJ2-1; 11 bases align to TRBD1. The J segment lost 8 bases and the V segment lost 2 bases, leaving 3 bases of the junction unmatched. CDR1 is SGHNT and CDR2 is YYREEE in the germline V gene (reference sequence). This CDR3 has 14 residues. The DNA of the CDR3 is TGTGCCAGCAGCTTAGGGACAGGGGGTGATGAGCAGTTCTTC. This encodes CASSLGTGGDEQFF.

This chain links TRBV28 with TRBJ1-3; D call uncertain. Trimming removed 6 bases at V and 0 bases at J, with 12 bases between. Germline lookup yields CDR1 MDHEN and CDR2 SYDVKM. This CDR3 is built from 15 residues. CDR3 bases: TGTGCCAGCAGGCCCCGCACCCGCTCTGGAAACACCATATATTTT. Amino acids: CASRPRTRSGNTIYF. The full variable domain, in which reference TRBV28 and TRBJ1-3 provide the parts outside the CDR3, is DVKVTQSSRYLVKRTGEKVFLECVQDMDHENMFWYRQDPGLGLRLIYFSYDVKMKEKGDIPEGYSVSREKKERFSLILESASTNQTSMYLCASRPRTRSGNTIYFGEGSWLTVV.

The V and J genes are TRBV5-6 and TRBJ2-1, with 16 bases fitting TRBD2. The V and J ends lost 3 bases and 5 bases, in that order; junction bases with no gene match: 8. Germline V gene sequence: CDR1 SGHDT, CDR2 YYEEEE. CDR3 length: 18 amino acids. The CDR3 loop reads CASSWGLAGGQSDNEQFF. The CDR3 DNA reads as TGTGCCAGCAGCTGGGGACTAGCGGGGGGGCAGTCTGACAATGAGCAGTTCTTC.

The chain couples TRBV10-1 to TRBJ1-1, with no clear D. CDR3 length: 12 residues. V was shortened by 2 bases and J by 7 bases, with 8 bases between the two germline ends. CDR1 is WNHNN and CDR2 is SYGVQD in the germline V gene (reference sequence). CDR3 residues: CASSEGNREAFF. CDR3 bases: TGCGCCAGCAGTGAGGGAAATCGTGAAGCTTTCTTT.

This clone was observed once. CDR3 bases: TGTGCCAGTAGTATAGGCGGGGCGGTGAATTCACCCCTCCACTTT. Its translation: CASSIGGAVNSPLHF. V is TRBV19 and J is TRBJ1-6, with D tentatively TRBD1 (5 bases). The ends were cut back, 1 base at V and 7 bases at J, with 11 bases in the middle. CDR3 length: 15 amino acids. The germline CDR1 and CDR2 sequences are LNHDA and SQIVND (reference sequence).